Shown below are 17 T cell receptor beta chains from a single sample sequenced in a study of control samples from healthy donors and cancer patients. Clones were read by immunoSEQ multiplex PCR, and TCRdb kept only the in-frame ones, dropping some. This sample has 75,000 to 95,000 clones; about 88% occur once, and the top ten carry approximately 38%. What was sequenced was PBMCs. These receptors were collected from an older man with lung cancer.

J is TRBJ1-5 and V is TRBV19, with TRBD1 as a possible D gene (6 bases). Germline CDR1 and CDR2: LNHDA and SQIVND (reference sequence). Trimming cost V 11 bases and J 3 bases, with 17 bases left between them. CDR3 length equals 14 residues. The CDR3 reads CACDRRLDNQPQHF. The CDR3 coding sequence is TGTGCCTGTGACAGGCGTCTCGACAATCAGCCCCAGCATTTT.

The V gene is TRBV5-1, the J gene TRBJ2-1; D is undetermined. The CDR3 runs 17 residues. The germline CDR1 and CDR2 sequences are SGHRS and YFSETQ. Deletions cut 0 bases from V and 0 bases from J, with 13 bases between. CDR3 sequence reads: CASSLAGRMSSYNEQFF. The CDR3 nucleotides read TGCGCCAGCAGCTTGGCGGGCAGAATGAGCTCCTACAATGAGCAGTTCTTC.

The chain couples TRBV15 to TRBJ2-6; TRBD2 matches at 15 bases. The germline V gene has CDR1 LNHNV and CDR2 YYDKDF (reference sequence). This CDR3 region has 18 residues. The V gene end was trimmed by 5 bases and the J gene end by 4 bases; junction bases not matched to a gene: 6. CDR3 amino acids: CATSPGTSGGKGANVLTF. In nucleotides, the CDR3 is TGTGCCACCAGCCCAGGGACTAGCGGGGGGAAAGGGGCCAACGTCCTGACTTTC.

The chain employs TRBV10-1 and TRBJ2-5; TRBD2 is a possible D gene (5 bases). The CDR3 is made up of 14 amino acids. Deletions cut 1 base from V and 1 base from J, with 7 bases between. Per germline, CDR1 WNHNN and CDR2 SYGVQD (reference sequence). The CDR3, as DNA: TGCGCCAGCAGTGAGTTGGGAGCCCAAGAGACCCAGTACTTC. Protein sequence: CASSELGAQETQYF.

This clone was picked up a small number of times. The chain is built from TRBV5-1 and TRBJ2-7; 7 bases match TRBD1. The V segment lost 4 bases and the J segment 5 bases; nucleotides outside the gene matches: 9. Germline V lookup: CDR1 SGHRS, CDR2 YFSETQ. This CDR3 comprises 14 residues. Here the CDR3 reads CASSKGQPPNEQYF. The DNA of the CDR3 is TGCGCCAGCAGCAAGGGACAGCCTCCCAACGAGCAGTACTTC.

The chain couples TRBV6-2 or TRBV6-3 to TRBJ2-1, with D maybe TRBD1 (6 bases). Germline CDR1 is MNHEY and CDR2 is SVGEGT. The CDR3 sequence is 17 residues long. The V end was cut by 0 bases, the J end by 0 bases, with 12 bases between. CDR3 amino acids: CASSYSQGKSSYNEQFF. As DNA, the CDR3 is TGTGCCAGCAGTTACTCCCAGGGGAAAAGCTCCTACAATGAGCAGTTCTTC.

V gene TRBV7-9 combines with J gene TRBJ2-7, with TRBD1 identical over 12 bases. This CDR3 comprises 15 residues. Germline V CDR1 and CDR2: SEHNR, FQNEAQ (reference sequence). The V gene end was trimmed by 5 bases and the J gene end by 5 bases; junction bases not matched to a gene: 7. CDR3 protein: CASSISGTGGNEQYF. CDR3 nucleotide sequence: TGTGCCAGCAGCATTTCTGGGACAGGGGGCAACGAGCAGTACTTC.

The chain recombines TRBV28 with TRBJ2-7, with 9 bases matching TRBD1. The CDR3 has 13 residues. V dropped 6 bases and J dropped 6; count of bases not matched to a gene: 6. Germline V gene data show CDR1 as MDHEN and CDR2 as SYDVKM. In nucleotides, the CDR3 is TGTGCCAGCAGGTGGACAGGGGAGACCGAGCAGTACTTC. It yields the protein CASRWTGETEQYF.

The chain couples TRBV14 to TRBJ1-6; D is unclear. Germline V gene sequence: CDR1 SGHDN, CDR2 FVKESK. This CDR3 region has 17 residues. V shed 1 base and J shed 0 bases, with 10 bases lying between them. The CDR3 region has the DNA TGTGCCAGCAGCCAAGTCTTAGGCGCCTCCTATAATTCACCCCTCCACTTT. Protein sequence: CASSQVLGASYNSPLHF.

V usage is TRBV24-1 and J usage is TRBJ1-2; no firm D call. The CDR3 totals 15 residues. V lost 4 bases to trimming and J lost 7 bases, with 18 bases between them. CDR1 is KGHDR and CDR2 is SFDVKD in the germline V gene. Here the CDR3 reads CATSEQAPLLGGYTF. DNA for the CDR3: TGTGCCACCAGTGAGCAGGCGCCCCTCTTGGGTGGCTACACCTTC.

This clone was seen only once. The chain has TRBV28 and TRBJ2-2; TRBD2 matches 7 bases. There are 17 residues in the CDR3. Germline V gene lookup returns CDR1 MDHEN and CDR2 SYDVKM. The ends lost 3 bases at V and 6 bases at J; junction bases unmatched: 13. The CDR3 sequence: CASSFVPLLSGAGELFF. The CDR3 nucleotides read TGTGCCAGCAGTTTCGTCCCGTTGCTGAGCGGGGCCGGGGAGCTGTTTTTT.

The chain is built from TRBV30 and TRBJ1-2; perhaps TRBD1 as D (6 bases). Deletions cut 0 bases from V and 4 bases from J, with 15 bases between. Germline lookup yields CDR1 GTSNPN and CDR2 SVGIG (reference sequence). The CDR3 sequence is 15 residues long. The DNA for the CDR3 is TGTGCCTGGAGTGTACGGGACATAGCACTCTATGGCTACACCTTC. Translation: CAWSVRDIALYGYTF. The full variable domain, rest sourced from reference TRBV30 and TRBJ1-2, is SQTIHQWPATLVQPVGSPLSLECTVEGTSNPNLYWYRQAAGRGLQLLFYSVGIGQISSEVPQNLSASRPQDRQFILSSKKLLLSDSGFYLCAWSVRDIALYGYTFGSGTRLTVV.

The J gene is TRBJ2-7, the V gene TRBV5-6; D unclear. This CDR3 is 13 amino acids long. Germline CDR1 reads SGHDT; CDR2 reads YYEEEE. Trimming pared 4 bases from V and 4 bases from J, leaving 12 bases between. CDR3 residues: CASSPTPSYEQYF. The CDR3 DNA reads as TGTGCCAGCAGCCCTACCCCGAGTTACGAGCAGTACTTC. Supplemented by reference TRBV5-6 and TRBJ2-7, the full variable domain reads DAGVTQSPTHLIKTRGQQVTLRCSPKSGHDTVSWYQQALGQGPQFIFQYYEEEERQRGNFPDRFSGHQFPNYSSELNVNALLLGDSALYLCASSPTPSYEQYFGPGTRLTVT.

This chain uses TRBV27 with TRBJ1-2; TRBD1 might be the D (6 bases). The V end lost 3 bases, the J end lost 4 bases, and 15 bases lay between the germline ends. The CDR3 is 15 residues long. Germline V gives CDR1 MNHEY, CDR2 SMNVEV (reference sequence). The CDR3 DNA sequence: TGTGCCAGCAGTTTGCAGGGGAATTTTGCCTATGGCTACACCTTC. Protein sequence: CASSLQGNFAYGYTF.

This chain links TRBV27 with TRBJ2-5; D gene ambiguous. Germline CDR1 is MNHEY and CDR2 is SMNVEV (reference sequence). V was pared by 4 bases and J by 3 bases, with 9 bases between. The CDR3 has 13 amino acids. Here the CDR3 reads CASSSRREETQYF. The CDR3 nucleotides are TGTGCCAGCAGTTCGCGCCGAGAAGAGACCCAGTACTTC.

This clone was observed a single time. V gene TRBV19 combines with J gene TRBJ1-4, with D possibly TRBD1 on 5 matching bases. V dropped 6 bases and J dropped 0 bases, with 11 bases sitting between them. Looked up from germline, CDR1 is LNHDA and CDR2 is SQIVND (reference sequence). There are 15 residues in the CDR3. The CDR3 sequence: CASSKGLATNEKLFF. CDR3 in DNA: TGTGCCAGTAGCAAGGGACTGGCAACTAATGAAAAACTGTTTTTT.

The chain joins TRBV2 to TRBJ1-5; D ambiguous. Germline assignment: CDR1 SNHLY and CDR2 FYNNEI. The germline V and J ends were trimmed by 2 bases and 0 bases, with 11 bases remaining between them. This CDR3 is 16 amino acids long. The CDR3 DNA sequence: TGTGCCAGCAGTGAACTTCCGACCGCTAGCAATCAGCCCCAGCATTTT. The encoded protein is CASSELPTASNQPQHF. Drawing the rest from reference TRBV2 and TRBJ1-5, the complete variable domain is EPEVTQTPSHQVTQMGQEVILRCVPISNHLYFYWYRQILGQKVEFLVSFYNNEISEKSEIFDDQFSVERPDGSNFTLKIRSTKLEDSAMYFCASSELPTASNQPQHFGDGTRLSIL.